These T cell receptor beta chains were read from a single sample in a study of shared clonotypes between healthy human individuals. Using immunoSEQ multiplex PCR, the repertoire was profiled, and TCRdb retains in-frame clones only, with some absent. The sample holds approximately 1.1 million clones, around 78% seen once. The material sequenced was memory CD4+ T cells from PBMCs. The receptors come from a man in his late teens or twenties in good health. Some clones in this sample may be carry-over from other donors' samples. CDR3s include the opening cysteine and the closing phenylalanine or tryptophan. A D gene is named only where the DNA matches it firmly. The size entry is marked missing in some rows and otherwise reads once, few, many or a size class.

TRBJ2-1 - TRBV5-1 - CASSPPNLGGLASNEQFF TGCGCCAGCAGCCCACCAAATCTCGGGGGGCTAGCAAGCAATGAGCAGTTCTTC
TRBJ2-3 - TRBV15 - CATSRRTGTDTQYF TGTGCCACCAGCAGGAGGACTGGCACAGATACGCAGTATTTT
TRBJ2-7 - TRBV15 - CATSRGWGFGRSTYEQYF TGTGCCACCAGCAGAGGATGGGGCTTTGGGCGATCTACCTACGAGCAGTACTTC
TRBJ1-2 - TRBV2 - CASSAQGNGYTF TGTGCCAGCAGTGCCCAGGGCAATGGCTACACCTTC
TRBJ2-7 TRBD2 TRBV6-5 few CASRSGSWEQYF TGTGCCAGCAGAAGCGGGAGCTGGGAGCAGTACTTC
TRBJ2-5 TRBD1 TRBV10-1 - CASTPRDRQETQYF TGCGCCAGCACCCCCCGGGACAGGCAAGAGACCCAGTACTTC
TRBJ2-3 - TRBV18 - CASSPLGPLSLYTDTQYF TGTGCCAGCTCACCCCTAGGGCCGCTCTCCCTTTACACAGATACGCAGTATTTT
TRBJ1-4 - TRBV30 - CAGIPLSSTEKLFF TGTGCCGGTATACCCCTCAGTAGCACTGAAAAACTGTTTTTT
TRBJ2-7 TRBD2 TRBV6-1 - CASSESGSGNYEQYF TGTGCCAGCAGTGAAAGTGGTAGCGGGAACTACGAGCAGTACTTC
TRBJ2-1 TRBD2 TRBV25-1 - CARKREAGNEQFF TGTGCCAGAAAGCGGGAGGCTGGAAATGAGCAGTTCTTC
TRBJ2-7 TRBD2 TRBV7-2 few CASSRTSGRYEQYF TGTGCCAGCAGCCGGACTAGCGGGAGGTACGAGCAGTACTTC
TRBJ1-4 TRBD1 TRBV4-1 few CASSQGQGGTFEKLFF TGCGCCAGCAGCCAAGGACAGGGGGGGACTTTTGAAAAACTGTTTTTT
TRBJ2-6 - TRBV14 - CASSQAGGANVLTF TGTGCCAGCAGCCAGGCGGGCGGGGCCAACGTCCTGACTTTC